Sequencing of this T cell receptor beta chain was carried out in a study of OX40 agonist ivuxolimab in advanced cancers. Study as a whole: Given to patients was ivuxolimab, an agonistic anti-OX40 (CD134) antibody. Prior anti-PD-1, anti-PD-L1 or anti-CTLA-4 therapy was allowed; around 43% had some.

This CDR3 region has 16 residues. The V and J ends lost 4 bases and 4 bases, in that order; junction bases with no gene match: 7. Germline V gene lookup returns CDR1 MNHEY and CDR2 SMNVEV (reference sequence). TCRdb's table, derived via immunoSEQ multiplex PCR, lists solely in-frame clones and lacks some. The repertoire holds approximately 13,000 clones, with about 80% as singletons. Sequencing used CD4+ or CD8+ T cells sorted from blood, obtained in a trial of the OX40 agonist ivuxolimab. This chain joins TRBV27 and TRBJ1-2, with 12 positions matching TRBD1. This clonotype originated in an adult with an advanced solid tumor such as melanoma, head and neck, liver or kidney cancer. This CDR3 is CASSYGTGGFFYGYTF. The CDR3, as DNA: TGTGCCAGCAGTTACGGGACAGGGGGCTTTTTCTATGGCTACACCTTC.